This TCR beta chain was retrieved from a study of blood T cell repertoires in COVID-19. Per the authors' pipeline: Quantification of nucleated cells was approximated via reference gene primer amplification. Profiled with immunoSEQ multiplex PCR; TCRdb holds only in-frame clones, not every one. V, J and clone size derive from that table, while D and trimming were established from the DNA sequence. In the table there are some 45,000 clones, roughly nine tenths of which are singletons. CDR3 size: 12 residues. V was cut by 11 bases and J by 5 bases, with 15 bases left in between. Germline CDR1 is ENHRY and CDR2 is SYGVKD.

The material sequenced was peripheral blood. This clonotype was obtained from a human donor in a cohort sampled during active COVID-19. The chain carries TRBV10-3 and TRBJ1-1; D is unresolved. CDR3 amino acids: CASSGVGTEAFF. CDR3 nucleotide sequence: TGTGCCTCAAGCGGGGTAGGGACTGAAGCTTTCTTT.